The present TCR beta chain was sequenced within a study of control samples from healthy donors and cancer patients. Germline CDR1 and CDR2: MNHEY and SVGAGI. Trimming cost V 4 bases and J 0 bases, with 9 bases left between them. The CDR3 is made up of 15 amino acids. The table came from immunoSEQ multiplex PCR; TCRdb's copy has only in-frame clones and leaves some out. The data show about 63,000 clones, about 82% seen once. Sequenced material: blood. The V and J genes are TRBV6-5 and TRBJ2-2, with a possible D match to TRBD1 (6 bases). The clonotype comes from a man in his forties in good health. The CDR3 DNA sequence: TGTGCCAGCAGTTCACAGGGATCGAACACCGGGGAGCTGTTTTTT. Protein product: CASSSQGSNTGELFF.